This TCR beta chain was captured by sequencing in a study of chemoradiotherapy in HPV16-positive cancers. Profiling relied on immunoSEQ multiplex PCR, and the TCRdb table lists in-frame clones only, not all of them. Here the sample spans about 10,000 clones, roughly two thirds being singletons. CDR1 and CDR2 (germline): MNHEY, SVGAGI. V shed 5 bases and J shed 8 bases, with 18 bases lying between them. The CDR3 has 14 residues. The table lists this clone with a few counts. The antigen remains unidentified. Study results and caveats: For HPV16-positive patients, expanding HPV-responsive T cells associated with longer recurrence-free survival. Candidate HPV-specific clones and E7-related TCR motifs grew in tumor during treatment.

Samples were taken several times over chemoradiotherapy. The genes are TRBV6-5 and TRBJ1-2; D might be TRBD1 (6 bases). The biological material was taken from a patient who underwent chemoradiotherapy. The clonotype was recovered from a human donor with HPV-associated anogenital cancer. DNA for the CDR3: TGTGCCAGCAGTCCCTCGTGGGGGACAAGCGGCTACACCTTC. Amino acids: CASSPSWGTSGYTF.